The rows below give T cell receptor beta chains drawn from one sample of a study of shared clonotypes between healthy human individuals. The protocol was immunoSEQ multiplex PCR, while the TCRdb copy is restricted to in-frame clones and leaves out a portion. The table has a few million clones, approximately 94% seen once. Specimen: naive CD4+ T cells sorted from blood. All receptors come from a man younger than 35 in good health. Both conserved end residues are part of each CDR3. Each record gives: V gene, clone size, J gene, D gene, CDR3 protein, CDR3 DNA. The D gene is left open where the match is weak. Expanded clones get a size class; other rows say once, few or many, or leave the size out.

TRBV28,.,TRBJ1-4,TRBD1,CASSTRQGVNEKLFF,TGTGCCAGCAGTACCCGACAGGGGGTTAACGAAAAACTGTTTTTT
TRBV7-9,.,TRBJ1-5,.,CASSLQLGPGIENQPQHF,TGTGCCAGCAGCCTACAGCTTGGTCCAGGGATAGAGAATCAGCCCCAGCATTTT
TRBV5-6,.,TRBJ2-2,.,CASSLAGQVTGELFF,TGTGCCAGCAGCTTGGCGGGACAAGTCACCGGGGAGCTGTTTTTT
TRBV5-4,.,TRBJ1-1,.,CASSSGGGKGWTEAFF,TGTGCCAGCAGCTCGGGAGGGGGGAAGGGTTGGACTGAAGCTTTCTTT
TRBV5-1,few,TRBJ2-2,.,CASSLGATGELFF,TGCGCCAGCAGCTTGGGAGCCACCGGGGAGCTGTTTTTT
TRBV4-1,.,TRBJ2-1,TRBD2,CASSQFRLASNEQFF,TGCGCCAGCAGCCAGTTTAGACTAGCGAGCAATGAGCAGTTCTTC
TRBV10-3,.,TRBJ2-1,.,CAISKGAQGFGGDEQFF,TGTGCCATCAGTAAGGGTGCTCAAGGGTTTGGGGGCGATGAGCAGTTCTTC
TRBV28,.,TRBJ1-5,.,CASSPVPRVVSNQPQHF,TGTGCCAGCAGCCCGGTCCCCCGTGTTGTTAGCAATCAGCCCCAGCATTTT
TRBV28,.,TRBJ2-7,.,CASSLGAKGYEQYF,TGTGCCAGCAGTTTAGGGGCGAAAGGCTACGAGCAGTACTTC
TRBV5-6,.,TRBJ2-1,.,CASSVNNEQFF,TGTGCCAGCAGCGTAAACAATGAGCAGTTCTTC
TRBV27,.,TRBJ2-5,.,CASSLRLQETQYF,TGTGCCAGCAGTTTACGTCTCCAAGAGACCCAGTACTTC
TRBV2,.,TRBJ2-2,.,CAIFLGQPTGELFF,TGTGCAATCTTTTTGGGACAACCCACCGGGGAGCTGTTTTTT
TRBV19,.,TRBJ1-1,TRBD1,CASNFGTGNTEAFF,TGTGCCAGTAACTTTGGGACAGGGAATACTGAAGCTTTCTTT
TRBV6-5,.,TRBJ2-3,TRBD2,CASSLGEGYTDTQYF,TGTGCCAGCAGTTTAGGGGAGGGCTACACAGATACGCAGTATTTT
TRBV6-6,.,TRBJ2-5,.,CASRGRQSNLQETQYF,TGTGCCAGCAGGGGGAGACAGAGCAATTTGCAAGAGACCCAGTACTTC
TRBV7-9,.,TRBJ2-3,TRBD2,CASRLAGTDTQYF,TGTGCCAGTCGACTAGCGGGCACAGATACGCAGTATTTT
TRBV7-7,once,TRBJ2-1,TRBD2,CASSSGLAGLGNEQFF,TGTGCTAGCAGCTCGGGACTAGCGGGGCTGGGCAATGAGCAGTTCTTC
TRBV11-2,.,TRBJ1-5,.,CASSLRGGSNQPQHF,TGTGCCAGCAGCTTACGAGGGGGTAGCAATCAGCCCCAGCATTTT
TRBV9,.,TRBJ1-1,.,CASSLNGWGNTEAFF,TGTGCCAGCAGCCTGAACGGATGGGGGAACACTGAAGCTTTCTTT
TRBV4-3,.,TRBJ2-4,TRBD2,CASSQVPAAGGTIQYF,TGCGCCAGCAGCCAAGTTCCTGCAGCGGGGGGGACCATTCAGTACTTC
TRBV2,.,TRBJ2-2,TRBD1,CASSENRGQSGELFF,TGTGCCAGCAGTGAGAACAGGGGGCAATCCGGGGAGCTGTTTTTT
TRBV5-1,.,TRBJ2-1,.,CASSLLSVHNEQFF,TGCGCCAGCAGCTTGCTTAGCGTCCACAATGAGCAGTTCTTC
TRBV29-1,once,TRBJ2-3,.,CSVGPKGEDTQYF,TGCAGCGTCGGGCCGAAGGGGGAAGATACGCAGTATTTT
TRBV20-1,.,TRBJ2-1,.,CSARDYNEQFF,TGCAGTGCTAGGGACTACAATGAGCAGTTCTTC
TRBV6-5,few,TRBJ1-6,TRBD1,CASTRQGGNSPLHF,TGTGCCAGCACTCGACAGGGCGGTAATTCACCCCTCCACTTT
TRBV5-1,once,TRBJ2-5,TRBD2,CASSTGTSVQETQYF,TGCGCCAGCAGCACCGGGACTAGCGTCCAAGAGACCCAGTACTTC
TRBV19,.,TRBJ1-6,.,CASTEPGNSPLHF,TGTGCCAGTACGGAGCCGGGGAATTCACCCCTCCACTTT
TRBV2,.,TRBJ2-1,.,CASSDWGRGRFSNEQFF,TGTGCCAGCAGTGACTGGGGACGGGGTAGGTTTAGTAATGAGCAGTTCTTC
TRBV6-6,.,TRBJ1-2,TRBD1,CASSQWGQGPSYGYTF,TGTGCCAGCAGCCAATGGGGACAGGGACCCAGCTATGGCTACACCTTC
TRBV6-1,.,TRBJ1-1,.,CASTYTGNTEAFF,TGTGCCAGCACATATACCGGGAACACTGAAGCTTTCTTT
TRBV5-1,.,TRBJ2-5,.,CASSLAPARETQYF,TGCGCCAGCAGCTTGGCCCCAGCGCGGGAGACCCAGTACTTC
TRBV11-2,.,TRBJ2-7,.,CASSLGYSYEQYF,TGTGCCAGCAGCTTAGGGTACAGCTACGAGCAGTACTTC
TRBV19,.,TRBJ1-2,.,CASRYQDVGKNGYTF,TGTGCCAGTAGATACCAGGACGTCGGGAAGAATGGCTACACCTTC
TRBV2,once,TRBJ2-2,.,CASKPSFGNTGELFF,TGTGCCAGCAAACCTTCCTTTGGGAACACCGGGGAGCTGTTTTTT
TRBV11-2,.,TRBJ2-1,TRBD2,CASSWLAGGHNEQFF,TGTGCCAGCAGCTGGCTAGCGGGAGGGCACAATGAGCAGTTCTTC
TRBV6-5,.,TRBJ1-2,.,CASSYRTGTDGYTF,TGTGCCAGCAGTTATAGGACCGGGACGGATGGCTACACCTTC
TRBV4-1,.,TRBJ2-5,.,CASSQDSLDGTTQYF,TGCGCCAGCAGCCAAGATTCCCTAGATGGAACGACCCAGTACTTC
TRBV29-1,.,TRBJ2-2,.,CSVGWNTGELFF,TGCAGCGTAGGGTGGAACACCGGGGAGCTGTTTTTT
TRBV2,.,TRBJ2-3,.,CASSEWSEDTQYF,TGTGCCAGCAGTGAATGGTCAGAAGATACGCAGTATTTT
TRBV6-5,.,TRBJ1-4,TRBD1,CASSTTGGANEKLFF,TGTGCCAGCAGTACGACAGGGGGAGCTAATGAAAAACTGTTTTTT
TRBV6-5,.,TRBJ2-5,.,CASSYFGTQLQETQYF,TGTGCCAGCAGTTACTTCGGGACACAATTACAAGAGACCCAGTACTTC
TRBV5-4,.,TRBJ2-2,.,CASSLQLASGELFF,TGTGCCAGCAGCTTGCAACTAGCATCCGGGGAGCTGTTTTTT
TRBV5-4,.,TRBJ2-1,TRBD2,CATNLAGVLYNEQFF,TGTGCCACCAACCTAGCGGGAGTTCTCTACAATGAGCAGTTCTTC
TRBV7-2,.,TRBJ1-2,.,CASSPSGGYGYTF,TGTGCCAGCAGCCCGTCCGGGGGTTATGGCTACACCTTC
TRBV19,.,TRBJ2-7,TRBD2,CASSYATSGVVYEQYF,TGTGCCAGTAGTTATGCGACTAGCGGGGTTGTCTACGAGCAGTACTTC
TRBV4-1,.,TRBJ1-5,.,CASSQDLGSQPQHF,TGCGCCAGCAGTCAAGATTTGGGAAGTCAGCCCCAGCATTTT